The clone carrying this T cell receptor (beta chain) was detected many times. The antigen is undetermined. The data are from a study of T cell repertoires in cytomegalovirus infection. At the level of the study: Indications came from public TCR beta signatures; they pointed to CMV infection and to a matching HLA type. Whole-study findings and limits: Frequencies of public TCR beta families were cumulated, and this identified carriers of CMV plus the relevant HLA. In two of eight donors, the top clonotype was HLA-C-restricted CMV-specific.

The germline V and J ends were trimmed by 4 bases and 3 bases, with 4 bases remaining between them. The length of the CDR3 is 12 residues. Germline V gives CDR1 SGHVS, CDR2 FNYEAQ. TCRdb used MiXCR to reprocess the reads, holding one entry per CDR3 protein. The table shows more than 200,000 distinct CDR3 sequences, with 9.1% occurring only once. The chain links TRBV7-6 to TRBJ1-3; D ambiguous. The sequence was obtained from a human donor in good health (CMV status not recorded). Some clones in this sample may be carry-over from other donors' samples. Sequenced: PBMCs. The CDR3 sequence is CASSSLGNTIYF. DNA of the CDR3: TGTGCCAGCAGCTCCCTTGGAAACACCATATATTTT.